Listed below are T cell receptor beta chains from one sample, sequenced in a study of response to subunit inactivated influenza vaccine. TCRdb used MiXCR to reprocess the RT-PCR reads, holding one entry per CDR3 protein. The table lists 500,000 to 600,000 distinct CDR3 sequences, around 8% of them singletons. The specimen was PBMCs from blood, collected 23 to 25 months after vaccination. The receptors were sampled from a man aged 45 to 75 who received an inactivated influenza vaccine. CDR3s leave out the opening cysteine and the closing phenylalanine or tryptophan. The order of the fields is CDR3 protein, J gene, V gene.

CDR3aa: ASSYLGTGFYEQY
j_gene: TRBJ2-7
v_gene: TRBV12-3/TRBV12-4

CDR3aa: ASSPPGELF
j_gene: TRBJ2-2
v_gene: TRBV28

CDR3aa: SAPDPGGADTQY
j_gene: TRBJ2-3
v_gene: TRBV20-1

CDR3aa: ASSLPPRTGGHSPLH
j_gene: TRBJ1-6
v_gene: TRBV28

CDR3aa: SASPGQGFGLF
j_gene: TRBJ1-4
v_gene: TRBV20-1

CDR3aa: ASSQTGSLLSEQPQH
j_gene: TRBJ1-5
v_gene: TRBV12-3/TRBV12-4

CDR3aa: ASSLIWENTEAF
j_gene: TRBJ1-1
v_gene: TRBV12-3/TRBV12-4

CDR3aa: ASSLGPVGWRDYGYT
j_gene: TRBJ1-2
v_gene: TRBV12-3/TRBV12-4

CDR3aa: ASSLAEMYNEQF
j_gene: TRBJ2-1
v_gene: TRBV5-1

CDR3aa: SIAGGLETQY
j_gene: TRBJ2-5
v_gene: TRBV20-1

CDR3aa: ASSQDPQGISNQPQH
j_gene: TRBJ1-5
v_gene: TRBV4-2

CDR3aa: ASSLSVYEQF
j_gene: TRBJ2-1
v_gene: TRBV7-9

CDR3aa: ASSQDRALGYGYT
j_gene: TRBJ1-2
v_gene: TRBV18